The 20 T cell receptor beta chains below come from one sample, sequenced in a study of blood T cell repertoires in COVID-19. Generated by immunoSEQ multiplex PCR, the TCRdb table keeps only in-frame clones and is missing some. This table holds approximately 300,000 clones, approximately 90% found once. Sample: PBMCs or T cells enriched from blood (not recorded which). The source of these receptors is a woman in her 30s who had been exposed to COVID-19.

CDR3 region: CASSSGISHEKLFF. CDR3 sequence (DNA): TGCGCCAGCAGCTCGGGGATTTCCCATGAAAAACTGTTTTTT. The V and J genes are TRBV5-1 and TRBJ1-4; D unresolved. The V end was cut by 3 bases, the J end by 6 bases, with 12 bases between. The CDR3 runs to 14 residues. Germline CDR1 SGHRS, CDR2 YFSETQ.

CDR3 in DNA: TGCGCCAGCAGCCAAGACTCCGACAGGGTTCGAACTAATGAAAAACTGTTTTTT. This codes for CASSQDSDRVRTNEKLFF. The genes are TRBV4-3 and TRBJ1-4; 7 bases agree with TRBD1. This CDR3 comprises 18 residues. Germline-derived CDR1 and CDR2 are LGHNA and YSLEER. The V gene end was trimmed by 0 bases and the J gene end by 1 base; junction bases not matched to a gene: 8.

The CDR3 protein is CASSDYPTDNQPQHF. The CDR3 bases are TGTGCCAGCAGTGATTACCCAACAGATAATCAGCCCCAGCATTTT. J is TRBJ1-5 and V is TRBV2; D gene unclear. The germline V gene encodes CDR1 SNHLY and CDR2 FYNNEI. The germline V and J ends were trimmed by 3 bases and 4 bases, with 13 bases remaining between them. The CDR3 length is 15 residues.

The rearrangement uses TRBV18 and TRBJ1-1, with D perhaps TRBD1 (5 bases). V was clipped by 3 bases and J by 6 bases, with 11 bases between them. Germline V gene lookup returns CDR1 KGHSH and CDR2 LQKENI. This CDR3 has 13 amino acids. CDR3 in amino acids: CASSPEGRAEAFF. CDR3 in DNA: TGTGCCAGCTCACCGGAGGGGAGGGCTGAAGCTTTCTTT. The full variable domain, in which reference TRBV18 and TRBJ1-1 provide the parts outside the CDR3, is NAGVMQNPRHLVRRRGQEARLRCSPMKGHSHVYWYRQLPEEGLKFMVYLQKENIIDESGMPKERFSAEFPKEGPSILRIQQVVRGDSAAYFCASSPEGRAEAFFGQGTRLTVV.

The CDR3 DNA is TGTGCCAGCAGTTCAGGGGCCTATGGCTACACCTTC. It translates to CASSSGAYGYTF. This chain links TRBV27 with TRBJ1-2; D perhaps matches TRBD1 (6 bases). The CDR3 extends over 12 amino acids. Trimming removed 4 bases from V and 4 bases from J, with 7 bases in between. Germline-derived CDR1 and CDR2 are MNHEY and SMNVEV (reference sequence).

This clone showed up just once. The chain is built from TRBV9 and TRBJ1-2, with D unresolved. V lost 3 bases to trimming and J lost 2 bases, with 8 bases between them. The CDR3 loop spans 13 amino acids. Per germline, CDR1 SGDLS and CDR2 YYNGEE. CDR3 loop: CASSATQNYGYTF. CDR3 sequence (DNA): TGTGCCAGCAGCGCGACACAAAACTATGGCTACACCTTC.

This clone was picked up one time. The V gene is TRBV7-2, the J gene TRBJ1-1; possible D gene TRBD1, 5 bases. CDR1 and CDR2 from the germline V gene are SGHTA and FQGNSA. This CDR3 contains 13 residues. V lost 6 bases to trimming and J lost 0 bases, with 8 bases between them. CDR3 DNA sequence: TGTGCCAGCAGAAGGACACTGAACACTGAAGCTTTCTTT. It codes for CASRRTLNTEAFF.

This chain uses TRBV11-2 with TRBJ2-7; 8 nucleotides agree with TRBD1. Per the germline V gene, CDR1 is SGHAT and CDR2 is FQNNGV. The CDR3 spans 15 residues. After removal of 3 bases from V and 1 base from J, the junction contained 5 bases not matched to a gene. The CDR3 DNA reads as TGTGCCAGCAGCTTCCCGGACAGGGAATCCTACGAGCAGTACTTC. Translation gives CASSFPDRESYEQYF.

The V call is TRBV6-6, the J call TRBJ1-2; no firm D call. The ends were cut back, 6 bases at V and 5 bases at J, with 19 bases in the middle. The CDR3 is 15 amino acids. Per germline, CDR1 MNHNY and CDR2 SVGAGI (reference sequence). The DNA of the CDR3 is TGTGCCAGCAGCCTACGTGGGGAGGGTTGGTATGGCTACACCTTC. Amino acid sequence: CASSLRGEGWYGYTF.

With respect to this clone: Different DNA sequences within this sample yield the same CDR3. This chain connects TRBV7-8 to TRBJ2-1; TRBD1 agrees at 8 bases. With V trimmed by 5 bases and J by 2 bases, 5 bases remained unmatched. The CDR3 has 15 residues. The V gene's germline CDR1 is SGHVS and CDR2 FQNEAQ. The CDR3 DNA sequence: TGTGCCAGCAGCCTCGGACAGGGACCCTACAATGAGCAGTTCTTC. This codes for CASSLGQGPYNEQFF.

This clone was recorded only once. This chain connects TRBV6-5 to TRBJ1-2; TRBD1 agrees at 9 bases. Trimming took 4 bases from V and 7 from J; bases not matched to a gene: 4. CDR3 length: 13 amino acids. CDR1 and CDR2 (germline): MNHEY, SVGAGI. This chain's CDR3 is CASSSGTGSGYTF. In DNA form, the CDR3 reads TGTGCCAGCAGTTCCGGGACAGGGTCTGGCTACACCTTC.

V is TRBV5-1 and J is TRBJ1-1; maybe TRBD1 (6 bases). Trimming cost V 2 bases and J 8 bases, with 7 bases left between them. This CDR3 has 11 residues. Per the germline V gene, CDR1 is SGHRS and CDR2 is YFSETQ. CDR3 in amino acids: CASSFGTEAFF. The CDR3 coding sequence is TGCGCCAGCAGCTTCGGGACAGAAGCTTTCTTT.

The chain is built from TRBV5-1 and TRBJ2-1, with 12 positions matching TRBD2. The length of the CDR3 is 15 residues. V shed 5 bases and J 5 bases; nucleotides not matched to a gene: 5. The germline CDR1 and CDR2 sequences are SGHRS and YFSETQ. The CDR3 region is CASRHGLAGNNEQFF. In nucleotides, the CDR3 is TGCGCCAGCAGACACGGACTAGCGGGGAACAATGAGCAGTTCTTC.

V gene TRBV4-3 combines with J gene TRBJ2-7; 11 bases fit TRBD1. With 5 bases clipped from V and 8 bases from J, the junction kept 2 bases outside the gene matches. Looked up from germline, CDR1 is LGHNA and CDR2 is YSLEER. The CDR3 is 12 amino acids. The DNA for the CDR3 is TGCGCCAGCAGCAGGGACAGGGGGAAGCAGTACTTC. Encoded protein: CASSRDRGKQYF.

This clone was picked up a small number of times. The V call is TRBV5-6, the J call TRBJ2-7, with 10 bases matching TRBD2. Germline CDR1 is SGHDT and CDR2 is YYEEEE. This CDR3 has 16 amino acids. Trimming cost V 4 bases and J 4 bases; bases outside gene matches: 11. The chain's CDR3 is CASSPVAGGPLYEQYF. As DNA, the CDR3 is TGTGCCAGCAGCCCGGTAGCGGGGGGCCCTCTTTACGAGCAGTACTTC.

The chain has TRBV5-1 and TRBJ2-7, with D perhaps matching TRBD2 (5 bases). This CDR3 region has 15 residues. Trimming stripped 4 bases from V and 0 bases from J, with 14 bases between. The V gene's germline CDR1 is SGHRS and CDR2 YFSETQ. CDR3 DNA: TGCGCCAGCAGCCTGCATAGCGCGAGCTCCTACGAGCAGTACTTC. This encodes CASSLHSASSYEQYF.

The V gene is TRBV7-9, the J gene TRBJ2-7, with 7 bases matching TRBD1. The CDR3 totals 13 residues. Looked up from germline, CDR1 is SEHNR and CDR2 is FQNEAQ (reference sequence). The trim removed 2 bases at V and 5 bases at J, leaving 3 bases unmatched. This chain's CDR3 is CASSLLTGDEQYF. Here the CDR3 DNA reads TGTGCCAGCAGCTTATTAACAGGGGACGAGCAGTACTTC.

The chain uses TRBV19 and TRBJ1-4; D remains ambiguous. V lost 5 bases, J lost 8 bases, and 6 bases lay in between. CDR1 is LNHDA and CDR2 is SQIVND in the germline V gene (reference sequence). The CDR3 length is 11 residues. CDR3 sequence: CASSGLEKLFF. DNA of the CDR3: TGTGCCAGTAGTGGCCTCGAAAAACTGTTTTTT. Full variable domain (missing parts from reference TRBV19 and TRBJ1-4): DGGITQSPKYLFRKEGQNVTLSCEQNLNHDAMYWYRQDPGQGLRLIYYSQIVNDFQKGDIAEGYSVSREKKESFPLTVTSAQKNPTAFYLCASSGLEKLFFGSGTQLSVL.

The rearrangement links TRBV5-6 to TRBJ1-5; tentatively, D is TRBD1 (6 bases). The CDR3 covers 15 residues. CDR1 is SGHDT and CDR2 is YYEEEE in the germline V gene. V was clipped by 4 bases and J by 5 bases, with 16 bases between them. CDR3 DNA sequence: TGTGCCAGCAGCACTCGTACAGGGACGGATCAGCCCCAGCATTTT. It yields the protein CASSTRTGTDQPQHF. The full variable domain, rest sourced from reference TRBV5-6 and TRBJ1-5, is DAGVTQSPTHLIKTRGQQVTLRCSPKSGHDTVSWYQQALGQGPQFIFQYYEEEERQRGNFPDRFSGHQFPNYSSELNVNALLLGDSALYLCASSTRTGTDQPQHFGDGTRLSIL.

This sequence joins TRBV6-5 and TRBJ2-7; D ambiguous. Germline V gene lookup returns CDR1 MNHEY and CDR2 SVGAGI. The CDR3 runs 12 residues. V gave up 6 bases and J gave up 5 bases, with 11 bases separating them. DNA for the CDR3: TGTGCCAGCAGCAGAACTAAAAACGAGCAGTACTTC. It yields the protein CASSRTKNEQYF.